Sequencing of this TCR beta chain was carried out in a study of human T cells and chemical hapten exposure listed by TCRdb under 2021. At the level of the whole study: For sensitization, 2% DPC in acetone was applied to a roughly 2 cm by roughly 2 cm area of upper inner arm skin. Patch testing was done on the upper back using Finn chambers containing 0.01% DPC, and results were scored after 6 days according to International Contact Dermatitis Research Group standards. In alopecia patients, the study followed how the peripheral blood TCR repertoire changed in vivo over primary and secondary sensitization to diphenylcyclopropenone (DPC), a hapten. Alopecia areata with under or over 50% scalp involvement, alopecia totalis and alopecia universalis were represented in the patient cohort, which was mostly female. Weekly therapeutic DPC doses were additionally applied to the scalp of patients throughout the roughly 25-week study period. Blood was sampled from patients pre-sensitization (week 0) and at 2, 6 and about 24 weeks after DPC sensitization. The libraries were sequenced as a pool, and the TCR yield per sample differed mostly because of small variations in library volumes within the pool. Blood for TCR sequencing was provided by twenty-nine alopecia patients at one to four time points (pre-sensitization, 2, 6 and 24 weeks).

The label giving this sample's time point can be read as: patch test 2, 6 weeks after DPC sensitization. In light of the paper, this sample's treatment or condition label describes: therapeutic diphenylcyclopropenone sensitization with weekly scalp DPC. At each patch-test visit, blood was drawn before the patch test was applied. Patients were eligible if aged 18 to 70, diagnosed with alopecia and judged suitable for DPC therapy, and pregnant patients were excluded. Total RNA was extracted from unfractionated whole blood that had been collected in Tempus Blood RNA tubes. This clonotype came up a few times. Its binding antigen is unknown. It has no much larger one-base neighbor in the sample; base qualities were not kept. The CDR3 runs 15 residues from the cysteine to the phenylalanine. Only the CDR3 DNA is retained, 45 bases long and in frame from the first base. Relative to germline, V is 2 bases shorter and J is 3 bases shorter, with 13 bases between their ends.

The library relied on RACE. TCRdb names NextSeq 500 as the instrument used. During library preparation, unique molecular identifiers were attached to individual cDNA molecules so that TCRs could be counted in a quantitative, reproducible way. Each blood RNA sample was used to sequence both TCR alpha and TCR beta chains. Under the source paper's analysis protocol: The median number of TCRs per sample was approximately 96,000, ranging from about 20,000 to 700,000. The Decombinator software suite was used to annotate V, J and CDR3 in the TCR reads. Every sample was subsampled to the same number of TCRs (28,000) for the PS versus PT1 abundance plots. TCRs were defined as expanded if absent before sensitization and observed at least eight times at the 2-week time point. TCRdb reprocessing: public reads trimmed at Q25 with fastp, clones called with MiXCR, in-frame beta chains kept. Duplicate CDR3 protein sequences are folded into a single record with the most common DNA and genes. The authors' filters were not applied to this entry. This sample lists tens of thousands of distinct CDR3 sequences; 7.5% to 9.5% were detected once. The top ten constitute approximately 3.4% of the sample.

The paper's findings and limits, for the study overall: Patch test score was positively correlated with the number of PT1 expanded TCRs, with significance at thresholds 8, 16 and 32 but not at 4. Alopecia, a presumed autoimmune disease, was present in all patients, so the immune response of the patients might differ from that of healthy individuals. The number of TCRs above 1 in 1000 frequency did not change with DPC sensitization; there was no evidence of global repertoire structure alterations. Repeated subsampling changed both the strength of the expansion versus patch-test correlation and the threshold at which that correlation became significant. Expanded TCRs formed significantly more large CDR3 similarity clusters than pre-sensitization or healthy control sets, consistent with antigen-driven responses.

This sample comprised whole blood, obtained in connection with sensitization to the hapten diphenylcyclopropenone (DPC). The sequence was collected from a woman in her forties or fifties with alopecia areata. Some clones in this sample may be carry-over from other donors' samples. The rearranged chain carries TRBV12-3 or TRBV12-4 and TRBJ2-5; a tentative D call is TRBD2 (6 bases match). The encoded CDR3 is CASSLRGQREETQYF. The DNA reads as follows: TGTGCCAGCAGTTTACGAGGGCAGCGGGAAGAGACCCAGTACTTC.